These 18 T cell receptor beta chains were sequenced from one sample in a study of cytomegalovirus exposure and HLA in healthy donors. The study ran its PCR with 60 Vbeta and 13 Jbeta primers. TCRdb keeps only in-frame clones here, not all; method: immunoSEQ multiplex PCR. Here the sample spans about 160,000 clones, over 60% being singletons. Sequenced input: PBMCs. Receptor source: a woman in her thirties in good health and CMV-seronegative.

The V gene is TRBV28, the J gene TRBJ2-5; D is unresolved. Germline values: CDR1 MDHEN, CDR2 SYDVKM. The CDR3 has 15 residues. The V end was cut by 1 base, the J end by 5 bases, with 14 bases between. CDR3 nucleotides: TGTGCCAGCAGTTTATCATTTGCCCCCAGGGAGACCCAGTACTTC. This gives the protein CASSLSFAPRETQYF.

V and J are TRBV2 and TRBJ1-1; D perhaps matches TRBD1 (5 bases). Trimming shortened V by 0 bases and J by 5 bases, and 13 bases separated the two germline ends. The V gene's germline CDR1 is SNHLY and CDR2 FYNNEI. The CDR3 is 15 residues long. For the CDR3, the DNA is TGTGCCAGCAGTGAAGCGCTGGGGGGTATGACTGAAGCTTTCTTT. Translated: CASSEALGGMTEAFF.

V is TRBV9 and J is TRBJ2-1, with 7 bases aligning to TRBD1. With 4 bases clipped from V and 8 bases from J, the junction kept 3 bases outside the gene matches. This CDR3 region has 12 residues. Germline CDR1 reads SGDLS; CDR2 reads YYNGEE. The CDR3 DNA reads TGTGCCAGCAGCTCTACAGGGGATGAGCAGTTCTTC. As protein: CASSSTGDEQFF.

The chain employs TRBV28 and TRBJ1-2; D gene ambiguous. CDR3 length: 15 amino acids. Trimming removed 3 bases from V and 4 bases from J, with 15 bases in between. Germline CDR1 reads MDHEN; CDR2 reads SYDVKM. The CDR3 loop reads CASSFAVLGSYGYTF. The CDR3 bases are TGTGCCAGCAGTTTCGCAGTCCTGGGGAGCTATGGCTACACCTTC.

The gene calls are TRBV28 and TRBJ2-2; TRBD1 matches 7 bases. The germline gives CDR1 MDHEN, CDR2 SYDVKM. V shed 6 bases, J shed 4 bases, and the junction held 8 bases outside the gene matches. This CDR3 has 15 residues. The CDR3 protein is CASSNRGEGTGELFF. The CDR3 DNA is TGTGCCAGCAGCAACAGGGGAGAGGGCACCGGGGAGCTGTTTTTT.

This sequence joins TRBV4-1 and TRBJ2-7; 8 nucleotides agree with TRBD2. V gave up 2 bases and J gave up 1 base; unmatched junction bases: 4. Germline CDR1 and CDR2: MGHRA and YSYEKL. The CDR3 sequence is 15 residues long. CDR3 loop: CASSQLAGISYEQYF. In DNA, the CDR3 is TGCGCCAGCAGCCAACTAGCGGGTATTTCCTACGAGCAGTACTTC.

This clone was observed a handful of times. The rearrangement joins TRBV2 to TRBJ2-3; 9 bases match TRBD1. The CDR3 is made up of 16 amino acids. Trimming cost V 2 bases and J 4 bases; bases outside gene matches: 7. Per germline, CDR1 SNHLY and CDR2 FYNNEI. CDR3 sequence reads: CASSENGQGYPDTQYF. The CDR3 coding sequence is TGTGCCAGCAGTGAAAATGGACAGGGGTACCCAGATACGCAGTATTTT. The full variable domain, in which reference TRBV2 and TRBJ2-3 provide the parts outside the CDR3, is EPEVTQTPSHQVTQMGQEVILRCVPISNHLYFYWYRQILGQKVEFLVSFYNNEISEKSEIFDDQFSVERPDGSNFTLKIRSTKLEDSAMYFCASSENGQGYPDTQYFGPGTRLTVL.

The chain recombines TRBV6-1 with TRBJ2-2, with 12 nucleotides matching TRBD1. The germline CDR1 and CDR2 sequences are MNHNS and SASEGT. Losses at the gene ends were 6 bases for V and 6 bases for J; bases not matched to a gene: 2. The CDR3 extends over 14 amino acids. CDR3 in amino acids: CASSRDRGPGELFF. The CDR3 DNA sequence: TGTGCCAGCAGCCGGGACAGGGGGCCCGGGGAGCTGTTTTTT.

The gene calls are TRBV4-3 and TRBJ1-6; perhaps TRBD1 as D (6 bases). V lost 4 bases, J lost 3 bases, and 13 bases lay in between. Germline V gene sequence: CDR1 LGHNA, CDR2 YSLEER. CDR3 length: 16 amino acids. CDR3 bases: TGCGCCAGCAGCCCAGGGGCAGGAGTCTATAATTCACCCCTCCACTTT. Translated: CASSPGAGVYNSPLHF.

The gene calls are TRBV10-2 and TRBJ2-3, with 9 nucleotides matching TRBD1. J gave up 4 bases and V 0 bases, and 17 bases lay outside the gene matches. This CDR3 is 20 amino acids long. Germline V gene data show CDR1 as WSHSY and CDR2 as SAAADI. Here the CDR3 DNA reads TGCGCCAGCAGTGAGTCGACTCTCGGACAGGGGAAGGTTTTTGCAGATACGCAGTATTTT. Translation: CASSESTLGQGKVFADTQYF.

The genes are TRBV7-2 and TRBJ2-1; D is unresolved. This CDR3 has 13 amino acids. V was clipped by 3 bases and J by 9 bases, with 12 bases between them. In germline, CDR1 is SGHTA, CDR2 FQGNSA. CDR3 coding DNA: TGTGCCAGCAGCTTGGAACGAGGTAGTGAGCAGTTCTTC. Translation: CASSLERGSEQFF. The full variable domain, in which reference TRBV7-2 and TRBJ2-1 provide the parts outside the CDR3, is GAGVSQSPSNKVTEKGKDVELRCDPISGHTALYWYRQSLGQGLEFLIYFQGNSAPDKSGLPSDRFSAERTGGSVSTLTIQRTQQEDSAVYLCASSLERGSEQFFGPGTRLTVL.

The rearrangement joins TRBV2 to TRBJ1-1, with D tentatively TRBD1 (5 bases). Germline assignment: CDR1 SNHLY and CDR2 FYNNEI. The V end was cut by 4 bases, the J end by 6 bases, with 15 bases between. CDR3 length: 14 amino acids. CDR3 residues: CASSASATVSEAFF. The CDR3 DNA reads TGTGCCAGCAGTGCGTCAGCGACAGTGTCTGAAGCTTTCTTT.

This clone has a handful of counts. The CDR3 reads CASSESIGAQHF. The CDR3 DNA follows: TGCGCCAGCAGTGAGTCGATAGGAGCCCAGCATTTT. This chain connects TRBV10-2 to TRBJ1-5; D unresolved. This CDR3 region has 12 residues. V was clipped by 0 bases and J by 11 bases, with 8 bases between them. CDR1 is WSHSY, CDR2 SAAADI, per germline.

This clone was counted only a few times. This chain joins TRBV7-3 and TRBJ2-3; 7 nucleotides line up with TRBD2. This CDR3 is 15 amino acids long. The junction had 5 bases not matched to a gene; V was cut back by 1 base and J by 4 bases. Germline V gene data show CDR1 as SGHTA and CDR2 as FQGTGA. CDR3 DNA sequence: TGTGCCAGCAGCTTAAGCGGGAGAGGTGCAGATACGCAGTATTTT. Translation gives CASSLSGRGADTQYF.

Only one count was recorded for this clone. V gene TRBV9 combines with J gene TRBJ2-7; tentatively, D is TRBD2 (6 bases). The germline V gene encodes CDR1 SGDLS and CDR2 YYNGEE. Trimming pared 0 bases from V and 0 bases from J, leaving 10 bases between. This CDR3 has 15 amino acids. CDR3: CASSVGVTSSYEQYF. DNA for the CDR3: TGTGCCAGCAGCGTAGGAGTGACTAGCTCCTACGAGCAGTACTTC.

The chain employs TRBV6-4 and TRBJ2-1; 9 positions match TRBD1. The V and J ends lost 5 bases and 10 bases, in that order; junction bases with no gene match: 6. This CDR3 is 13 amino acids long. Looked up from germline, CDR1 is MRHNA and CDR2 is SNTAGT. CDR3 in amino acids: CASSPGQGAEQFF. DNA for the CDR3: TGTGCCAGCAGTCCGGGACAGGGAGCCGAGCAGTTCTTC.

This clone was recorded once. This chain joins TRBV6-5 and TRBJ1-2, with 9 bases aligning to TRBD1. The germline V gene encodes CDR1 MNHEY and CDR2 SVGAGI. The V segment lost 2 bases and the J segment 4 bases; nucleotides outside the gene matches: 5. CDR3 size: 15 residues. For the CDR3, the DNA is TGTGCCAGCAGTTACGGGACAGGGCAGATCTATGGCTACACCTTC. It codes for CASSYGTGQIYGYTF.

The sample holds one count of this clone. The chain carries TRBV28 and TRBJ2-1; 10 nucleotides match TRBD2. J was trimmed by 6 bases and V by 3 bases; bases with no gene match: 8. The CDR3 is made up of 16 amino acids. In germline, CDR1 is MDHEN, CDR2 SYDVKM. The DNA of the CDR3 is TGTGCCAGCAGTTTCTGGACTAGCGGAAGCTCCAATGAGCAGTTCTTC. Protein sequence: CASSFWTSGSSNEQFF.